The 3 T cell receptor beta chains below all came from one sample that was sequenced in a study of blood T cell repertoires in COVID-19. Here immunoSEQ multiplex PCR was the method, and the copy in TCRdb shows in-frame clones only, minus some. Among approximately 85,000 clones listed, roughly 90% were seen once. Sequencing was done on a sample of peripheral blood. The receptors were sampled from a woman between 50 and 59 years old with active or convalescent COVID-19.

The chain couples TRBV19 to TRBJ1-3; D is uncertain. This CDR3 region has 14 residues. CDR1 is LNHDA, CDR2 SQIVND, per germline (reference sequence). The ends were cut back, 4 bases at V and 0 bases at J, with 7 bases in the middle. Here the CDR3 reads CASSRRSSGNTIYF. CDR3 sequence (DNA): TGTGCCAGTAGTAGGCGGAGCTCTGGAAACACCATATATTTT.

The V and J genes are TRBV7-2 and TRBJ1-4; 7 bases align to TRBD1. The CDR3 runs 14 residues. V was clipped by 3 bases and J by 3 bases; unmatched bases: 1. Germline-derived CDR1 and CDR2 are SGHTA and FQGNSA. The CDR3 DNA reads TGTGCCAGCAGCTTCCAGGGGGCTAATGAAAAACTGTTTTTT. This sequence encodes CASSFQGANEKLFF.

This rearrangement joins TRBV27 to TRBJ2-7, with a possible D match to TRBD1 (6 bases). The V gene lost 2 bases and the J gene lost 4 bases, with 24 bases spanning the gap. Germline CDR1 is MNHEY and CDR2 is SMNVEV (reference sequence). The CDR3 extends over 18 amino acids. CDR3 DNA: TGTGCCAGCAGTTTACGAGTGTCAGGGGACAATTCCCCTTACGAGCAGTACTTC. This codes for CASSLRVSGDNSPYEQYF.